A single sample is the source of the 7 T cell receptor beta chains below, sequenced in a study of blood T cell repertoires in COVID-19 (dated by TCRdb to 2020 to 2021). The library came from the immunoSEQ multiplex PCR assay. This is the immuneACCESS table as TCRdb keeps it, with only in-frame sequences that have V and J called. A part of the clones is gone; compared with another copy, unresolved V genes explain less than half, and the rest is unexplained. The sample table records some 180,000 clones; about 76% of these occur just once. The ten largest make up 5.5% to 7% of the sample. Input material: peripheral blood. All receptors derive from a woman in her thirties or forties with COVID-19, enrolled during active disease.

This rearrangement joins TRBV19 to TRBJ1-3; D not certain. CDR3 length: 13 residues. Germline V CDR1 and CDR2: LNHDA, SQIVND (reference sequence). The V end was cut by 6 bases, the J end by 0 bases, with 6 bases between. The CDR3 sequence is CASRRSSGNTIYF. In DNA, the CDR3 is TGTGCCAGTAGACGGAGCTCTGGAAACACCATATATTTT.

This clone was observed a handful of times. This chain joins TRBV3-1 (or the pseudogene TRBV3-2) and TRBJ1-6; D is perhaps TRBD1 (6 bases). The CDR3 extends over 13 amino acids. Germline V lookup: CDR1 LGHDT, CDR2 YNNKEL (reference sequence). Trimming cost V 5 bases and J 7 bases, with 9 bases left between them. The CDR3 nucleotides read TGTGCCAGCAGCGACAGGATCAATTCACCCCTCCACTTT. Its protein is CASSDRINSPLHF.

The chain links TRBV4-1 to TRBJ1-1, with 7 bases fitting TRBD1. V gave up 0 bases and J gave up 1 base; unmatched junction bases: 2. Germline V gives CDR1 MGHRA, CDR2 YSYEKL. This CDR3 comprises 15 residues. The CDR3 DNA reads as TGCGCCAGCAGCCAAGAGGCAGGGGGGAACACTGAAGCTTTCTTT. It specifies CASSQEAGGNTEAFF.

The rearrangement joins TRBV7-2 to TRBJ1-2, with D unclear. CDR1 SGHTA and CDR2 FQGNSA come from the germline V gene. This CDR3 is built from 14 residues. Trimming cost V 1 base and J 4 bases, with 10 bases left between them. The CDR3 coding sequence is TGTGCCAGCAGCTTAGAAATGGCTTTCTATGGCTACACCTTC. Amino acids: CASSLEMAFYGYTF.

The table lists this clone with a count of one. The chain combines TRBV18 with TRBJ1-2, with D possibly TRBD1 on 5 matching bases. Trimming took 1 base from V and 6 from J, leaving 15 bases between them. CDR1 and CDR2 from the germline V gene are KGHSH and LQKENI. CDR3 length: 15 amino acids. CDR3 sequence reads: CASSPRRGKDDGYTF. For the CDR3, the DNA is TGTGCCAGCTCACCACGACGGGGGAAAGATGATGGCTACACCTTC.

The chain carries TRBV5-1 and TRBJ1-2, with D hard to call. V lost 4 bases and J lost 4, with 17 bases in between. The CDR3 has 15 amino acids. Germline V gene data show CDR1 as SGHRS and CDR2 as YFSETQ. The CDR3 here is CASSTVPMGGYGYTF. As DNA, the CDR3 is TGCGCCAGCAGCACAGTACCTATGGGAGGCTATGGCTACACCTTC. The full variable domain, in which reference TRBV5-1 and TRBJ1-2 provide the parts outside the CDR3, is KAGVTQTPRYLIKTRGQQVTLSCSPISGHRSVSWYQQTPGQGLQFLFEYFSETQRNKGNFPGRFSGRQFSNSRSEMNVSTLELGDSALYLCASSTVPMGGYGYTFGSGTRLTVV.

The chain is built from TRBV11-3 and TRBJ2-3; 8 bases agree with TRBD1. CDR3 length equals 16 residues. Trimming at V came to 3 bases and at J to 2 bases, leaving 7 bases not matched to a gene. Per germline, CDR1 SGHNT and CDR2 YENEEA. This CDR3 is CASSFRRQGFTDTQYF. The DNA of the CDR3 is TGTGCCAGCAGCTTCAGAAGACAGGGGTTCACAGATACGCAGTATTTT. Full variable domain (missing parts from reference TRBV11-3 and TRBJ2-3): EAGVVQSPRYKIIEKKQPVAFWCNPISGHNTLYWYLQNLGQGPELLIRYENEEAVDDSQLPKDRFSAERLKGVDSTLKIQPAELGDSAVYLCASSFRRQGFTDTQYFGPGTRLTVL.